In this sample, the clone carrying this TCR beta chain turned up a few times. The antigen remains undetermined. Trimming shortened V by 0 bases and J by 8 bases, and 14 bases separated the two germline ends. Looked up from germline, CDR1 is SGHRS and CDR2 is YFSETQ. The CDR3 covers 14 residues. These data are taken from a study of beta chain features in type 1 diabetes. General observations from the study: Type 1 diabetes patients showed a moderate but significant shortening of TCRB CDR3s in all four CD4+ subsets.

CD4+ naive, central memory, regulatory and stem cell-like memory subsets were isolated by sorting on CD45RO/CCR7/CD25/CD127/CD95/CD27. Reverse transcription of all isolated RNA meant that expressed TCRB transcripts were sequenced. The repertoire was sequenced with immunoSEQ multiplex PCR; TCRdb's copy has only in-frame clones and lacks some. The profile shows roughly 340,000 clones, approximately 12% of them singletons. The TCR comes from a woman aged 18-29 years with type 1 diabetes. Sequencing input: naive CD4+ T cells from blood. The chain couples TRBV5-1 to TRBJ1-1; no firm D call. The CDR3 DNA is TGCGCCAGCAGCTTGGCCGGCCGCGGACTAGAAGCTTTCTTT. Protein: CASSLAGRGLEAFF.